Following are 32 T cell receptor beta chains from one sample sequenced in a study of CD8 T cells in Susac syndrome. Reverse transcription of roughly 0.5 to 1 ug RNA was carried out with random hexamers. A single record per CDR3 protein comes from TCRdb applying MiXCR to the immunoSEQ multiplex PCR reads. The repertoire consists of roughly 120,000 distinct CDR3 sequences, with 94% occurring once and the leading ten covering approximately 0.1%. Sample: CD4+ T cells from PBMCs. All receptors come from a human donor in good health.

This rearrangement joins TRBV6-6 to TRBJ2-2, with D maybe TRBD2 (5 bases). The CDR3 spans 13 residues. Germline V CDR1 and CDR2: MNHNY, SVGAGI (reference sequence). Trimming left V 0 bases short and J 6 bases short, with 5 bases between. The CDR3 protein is CASSYSSAGELFF. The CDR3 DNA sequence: TGTGCCAGCAGTTACTCTAGCGCCGGGGAGCTGTTTTTT.

CDR3 bases: TGCGCCAGCAGCTTGGAGCCTAGCGGTACCTACAATGAGCAGTTCTTC. This encodes CASSLEPSGTYNEQFF. The chain is built from TRBV5-1 and TRBJ2-1; 7 bases align to TRBD2. CDR1 is SGHRS and CDR2 is YFSETQ in the germline V gene. V trimming: 0 bases; J trimming: 2 bases; junction bases outside the gene matches: 5. The CDR3 contains 16 residues.

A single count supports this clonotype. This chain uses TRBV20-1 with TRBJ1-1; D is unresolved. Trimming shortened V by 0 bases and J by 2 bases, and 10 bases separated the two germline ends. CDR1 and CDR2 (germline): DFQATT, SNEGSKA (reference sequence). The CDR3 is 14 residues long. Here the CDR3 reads CSAREPPGNTEAFF. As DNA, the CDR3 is TGCAGTGCTAGAGAACCCCCGGGCAACACTGAAGCTTTCTTT.

The CDR3 DNA follows: TGTGCCAGCAGCGAGCAGGCTAGCGGGAGCACAGATACGCAGTATTTT. As protein: CASSEQASGSTDTQYF. This chain connects TRBV4-2 to TRBJ2-3; 8 nucleotides agree with TRBD2. The CDR3 is 16 residues long. Germline CDR1 is LGHNA and CDR2 is YNFKEQ. Unmatched junction bases numbered 7, after V lost 5 bases and J lost 0 bases.

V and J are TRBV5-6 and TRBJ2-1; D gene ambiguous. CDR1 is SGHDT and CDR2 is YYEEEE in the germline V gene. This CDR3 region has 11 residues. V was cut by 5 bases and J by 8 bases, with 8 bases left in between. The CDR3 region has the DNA TGTGCCAGCAGTTCCCTGGATGAGCAGTTCTTC. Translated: CASSSLDEQFF.

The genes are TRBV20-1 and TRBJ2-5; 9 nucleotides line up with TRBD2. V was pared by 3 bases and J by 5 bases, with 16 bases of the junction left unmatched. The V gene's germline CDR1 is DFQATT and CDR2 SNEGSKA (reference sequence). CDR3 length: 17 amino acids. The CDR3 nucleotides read TGCAGTGCTAGGGACCCAGGGGCTAGCGGGACTCGGGAGACCCAGTACTTC. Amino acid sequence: CSARDPGASGTRETQYF.

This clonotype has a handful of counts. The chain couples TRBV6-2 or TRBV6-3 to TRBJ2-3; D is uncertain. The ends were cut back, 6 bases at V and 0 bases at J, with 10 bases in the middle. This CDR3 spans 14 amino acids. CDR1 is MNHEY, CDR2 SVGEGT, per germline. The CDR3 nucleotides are TGTGCCAGCAGACAGATCTCTAGCACAGATACGCAGTATTTT. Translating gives CASRQISSTDTQYF.

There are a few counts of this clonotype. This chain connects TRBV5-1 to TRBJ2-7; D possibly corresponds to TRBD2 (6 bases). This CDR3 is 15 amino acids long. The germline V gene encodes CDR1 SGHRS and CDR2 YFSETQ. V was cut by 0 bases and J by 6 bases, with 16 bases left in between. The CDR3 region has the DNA TGCGCCAGCAGCTTGGGTACAGGAGGGGCTCTCGAGCAGTACTTC. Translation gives CASSLGTGGALEQYF. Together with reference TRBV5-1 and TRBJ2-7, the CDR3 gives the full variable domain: KAGVTQTPRYLIKTRGQQVTLSCSPISGHRSVSWYQQTPGQGLQFLFEYFSETQRNKGNFPGRFSGRQFSNSRSEMNVSTLELGDSALYLCASSLGTGGALEQYFGPGTRLTVT.

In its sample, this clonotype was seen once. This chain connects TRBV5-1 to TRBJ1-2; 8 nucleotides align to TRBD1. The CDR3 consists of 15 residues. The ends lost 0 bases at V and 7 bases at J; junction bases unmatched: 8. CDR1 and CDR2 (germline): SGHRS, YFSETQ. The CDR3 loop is CASSLVPGGEGGYTF. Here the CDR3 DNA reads TGCGCCAGCAGCTTGGTGCCAGGGGGCGAAGGTGGCTACACCTTC.

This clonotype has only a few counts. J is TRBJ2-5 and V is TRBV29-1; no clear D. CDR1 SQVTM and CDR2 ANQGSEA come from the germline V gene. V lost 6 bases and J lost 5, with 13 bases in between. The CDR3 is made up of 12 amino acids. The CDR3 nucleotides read TGCAGCGTCAAGGACCTTGGGGAGACCCAGTACTTC. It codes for CSVKDLGETQYF.

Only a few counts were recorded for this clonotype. CDR3: CASTLFGDTQYF. CDR3 coding DNA: TGTGCCAGCACCCTGTTCGGGGATACGCAGTATTTT. The chain combines TRBV6-6 with TRBJ2-3; no clear D gene. Germline V gene lookup returns CDR1 MNHNY and CDR2 SVGAGI (reference sequence). This CDR3 spans 12 amino acids. V dropped 7 bases and J dropped 6 bases, with 11 bases sitting between them.

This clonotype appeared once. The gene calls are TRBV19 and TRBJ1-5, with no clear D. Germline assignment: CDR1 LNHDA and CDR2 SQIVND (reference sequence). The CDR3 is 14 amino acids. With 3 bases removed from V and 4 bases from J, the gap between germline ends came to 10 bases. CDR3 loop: CASSILQLNQPQHF. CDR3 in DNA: TGTGCCAGTAGTATCCTGCAATTAAATCAGCCCCAGCATTTT.

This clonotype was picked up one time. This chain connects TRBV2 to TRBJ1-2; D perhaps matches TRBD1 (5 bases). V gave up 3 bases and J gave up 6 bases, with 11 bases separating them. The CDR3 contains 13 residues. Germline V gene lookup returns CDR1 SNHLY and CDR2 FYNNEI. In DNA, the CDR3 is TGTGCCAGCAGTGAGGGACCGACGGATGGCTACACCTTC. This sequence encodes CASSEGPTDGYTF.

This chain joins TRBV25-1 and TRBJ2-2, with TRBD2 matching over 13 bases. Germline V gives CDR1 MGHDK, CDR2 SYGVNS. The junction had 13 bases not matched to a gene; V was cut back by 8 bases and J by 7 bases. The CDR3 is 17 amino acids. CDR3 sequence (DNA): TGTGCCAGCTCCGGACTAGCGGGAGTAGGAGGGTTCGGGGAGCTGTTTTTT. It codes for CASSGLAGVGGFGELFF.

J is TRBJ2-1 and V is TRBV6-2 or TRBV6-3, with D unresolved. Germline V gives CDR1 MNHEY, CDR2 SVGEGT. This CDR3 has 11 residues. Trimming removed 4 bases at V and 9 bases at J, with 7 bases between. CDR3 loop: CASSLESEQFF. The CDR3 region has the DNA TGTGCCAGCAGTTTGGAGAGTGAGCAGTTCTTC.

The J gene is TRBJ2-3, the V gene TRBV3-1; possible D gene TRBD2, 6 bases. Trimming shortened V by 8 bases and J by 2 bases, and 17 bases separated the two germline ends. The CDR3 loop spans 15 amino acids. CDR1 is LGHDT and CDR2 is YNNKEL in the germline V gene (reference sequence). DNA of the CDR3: TGTGCCAGCGGTATCGGGCGGGGCCTCACAGATACGCAGTATTTT. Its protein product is CASGIGRGLTDTQYF.

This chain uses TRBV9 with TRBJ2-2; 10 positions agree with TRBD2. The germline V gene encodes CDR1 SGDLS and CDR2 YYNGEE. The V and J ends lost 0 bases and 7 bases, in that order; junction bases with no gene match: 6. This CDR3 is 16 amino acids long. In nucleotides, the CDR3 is TGTGCCAGCAGCGTAGGGCTAGCGGGAGCTAACGGGGAGCTGTTTTTT. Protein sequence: CASSVGLAGANGELFF.

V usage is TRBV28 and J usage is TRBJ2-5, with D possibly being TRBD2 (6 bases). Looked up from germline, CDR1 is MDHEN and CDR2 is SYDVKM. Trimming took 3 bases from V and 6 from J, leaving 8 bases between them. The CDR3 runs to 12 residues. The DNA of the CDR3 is TGTGCCAGCAGTTTTAGCGGTCAGACCCAGTACTTC. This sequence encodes CASSFSGQTQYF.

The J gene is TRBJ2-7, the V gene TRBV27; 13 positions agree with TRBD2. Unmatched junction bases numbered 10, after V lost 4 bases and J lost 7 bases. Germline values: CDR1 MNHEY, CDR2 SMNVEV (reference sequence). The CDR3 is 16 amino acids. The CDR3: CASSSLLPGLAGEQYF. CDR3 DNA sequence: TGTGCCAGCAGTTCTCTTCTCCCGGGACTAGCGGGAGAGCAGTACTTC.

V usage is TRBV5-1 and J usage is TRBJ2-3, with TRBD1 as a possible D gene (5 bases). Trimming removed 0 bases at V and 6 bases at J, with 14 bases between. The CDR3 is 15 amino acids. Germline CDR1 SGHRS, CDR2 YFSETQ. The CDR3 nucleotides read TGCGCCAGCAGCTTGGGGGGCAACCGGGTCGATACGCAGTATTTT. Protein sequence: CASSLGGNRVDTQYF.

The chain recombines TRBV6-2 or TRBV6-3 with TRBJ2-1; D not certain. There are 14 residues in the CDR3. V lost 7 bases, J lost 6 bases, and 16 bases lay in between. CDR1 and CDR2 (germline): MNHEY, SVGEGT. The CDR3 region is CASNAQPLGNEQFF. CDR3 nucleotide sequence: TGTGCCAGCAACGCCCAACCTTTGGGCAATGAGCAGTTCTTC.

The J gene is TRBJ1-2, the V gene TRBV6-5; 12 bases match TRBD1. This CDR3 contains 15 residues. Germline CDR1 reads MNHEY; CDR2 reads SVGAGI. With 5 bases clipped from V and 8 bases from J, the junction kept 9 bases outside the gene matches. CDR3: CASSHQGQGARGYTF. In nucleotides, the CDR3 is TGTGCCAGCAGTCATCAGGGACAGGGGGCTAGGGGCTACACCTTC.

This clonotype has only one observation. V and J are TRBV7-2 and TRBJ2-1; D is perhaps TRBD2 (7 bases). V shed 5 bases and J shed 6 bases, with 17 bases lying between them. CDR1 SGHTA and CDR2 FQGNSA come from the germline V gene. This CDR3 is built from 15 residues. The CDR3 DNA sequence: TGTGCCAGCAGCCGGGGGCGGGAGACTCCCAATGAGCAGTTCTTC. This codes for CASSRGRETPNEQFF.

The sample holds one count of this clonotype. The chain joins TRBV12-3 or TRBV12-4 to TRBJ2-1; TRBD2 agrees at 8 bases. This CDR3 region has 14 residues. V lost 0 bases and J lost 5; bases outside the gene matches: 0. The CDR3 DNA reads TGTGCCAGCAGTTTAGCTAGCGGGGACAATGAGCAGTTCTTC. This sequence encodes CASSLASGDNEQFF.

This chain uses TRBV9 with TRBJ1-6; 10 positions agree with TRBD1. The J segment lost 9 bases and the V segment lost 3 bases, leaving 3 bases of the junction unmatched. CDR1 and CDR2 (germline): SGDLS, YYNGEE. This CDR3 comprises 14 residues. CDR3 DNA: TGTGCCAGCAGCGCCGACAGGGGGCGTTCACCCCTCCACTTT. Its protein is CASSADRGRSPLHF. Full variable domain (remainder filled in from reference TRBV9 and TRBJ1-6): DSGVTQTPKHLITATGQRVTLRCSPRSGDLSVYWYQQSLDQGLQFLIQYYNGEERAKGNILERFSAQQFPDLHSELNLSSLELGDSALYFCASSADRGRSPLHFGNGTRLTVT.

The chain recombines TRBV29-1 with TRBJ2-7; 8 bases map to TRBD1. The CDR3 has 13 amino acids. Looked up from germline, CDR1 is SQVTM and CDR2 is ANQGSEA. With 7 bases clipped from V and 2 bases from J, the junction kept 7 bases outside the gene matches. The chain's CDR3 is CSAGQGGTYEQYF. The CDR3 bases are TGCAGCGCCGGACAGGGTGGCACCTACGAGCAGTACTTC.

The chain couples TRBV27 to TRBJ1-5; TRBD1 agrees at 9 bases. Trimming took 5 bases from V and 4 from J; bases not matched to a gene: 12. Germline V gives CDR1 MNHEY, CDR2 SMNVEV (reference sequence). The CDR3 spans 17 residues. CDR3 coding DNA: TGTGCCAGCAGTAATAGTTTCCAGACAGGGGGGAATCAGCCCCAGCATTTT. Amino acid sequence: CASSNSFQTGGNQPQHF.

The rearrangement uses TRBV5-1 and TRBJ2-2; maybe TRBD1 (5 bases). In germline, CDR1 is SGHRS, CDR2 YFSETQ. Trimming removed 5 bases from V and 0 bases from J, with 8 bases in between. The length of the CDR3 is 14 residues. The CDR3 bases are TGCGCCAGCAGGAAGGGGACGAACACCGGGGAGCTGTTTTTT. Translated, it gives CASRKGTNTGELFF.

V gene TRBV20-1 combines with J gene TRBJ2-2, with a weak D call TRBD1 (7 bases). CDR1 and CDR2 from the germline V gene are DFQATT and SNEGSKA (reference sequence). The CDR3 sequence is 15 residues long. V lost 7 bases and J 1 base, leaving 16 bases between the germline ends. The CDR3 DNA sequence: TGCAGTGTCCCCAACAGGGGAGGGAACACCGGGGAGCTGTTTTTT. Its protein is CSVPNRGGNTGELFF.

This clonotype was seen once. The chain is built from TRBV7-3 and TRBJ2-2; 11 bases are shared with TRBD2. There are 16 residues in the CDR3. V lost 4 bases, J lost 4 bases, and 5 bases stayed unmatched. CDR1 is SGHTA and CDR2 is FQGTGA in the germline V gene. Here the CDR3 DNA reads TGTGCCAGCAGCTCCACTAGCGGGAGTATCACCGGGGAGCTGTTTTTT. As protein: CASSSTSGSITGELFF.

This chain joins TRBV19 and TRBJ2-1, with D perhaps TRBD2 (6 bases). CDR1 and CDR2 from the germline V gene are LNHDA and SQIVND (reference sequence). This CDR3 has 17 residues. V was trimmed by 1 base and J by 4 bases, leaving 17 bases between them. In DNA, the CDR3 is TGTGCCAGTAGTATAGCGGGGCGGGGAAGGTGGTACAATGAGCAGTTCTTC. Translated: CASSIAGRGRWYNEQFF.

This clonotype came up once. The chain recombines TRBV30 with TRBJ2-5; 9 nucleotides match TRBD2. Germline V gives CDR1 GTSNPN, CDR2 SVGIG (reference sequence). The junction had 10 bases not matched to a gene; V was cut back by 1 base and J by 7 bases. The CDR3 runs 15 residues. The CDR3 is CAWSDWLAGRGTQYF. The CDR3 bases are TGTGCCTGGAGTGACTGGCTAGCGGGGAGGGGGACCCAGTACTTC.